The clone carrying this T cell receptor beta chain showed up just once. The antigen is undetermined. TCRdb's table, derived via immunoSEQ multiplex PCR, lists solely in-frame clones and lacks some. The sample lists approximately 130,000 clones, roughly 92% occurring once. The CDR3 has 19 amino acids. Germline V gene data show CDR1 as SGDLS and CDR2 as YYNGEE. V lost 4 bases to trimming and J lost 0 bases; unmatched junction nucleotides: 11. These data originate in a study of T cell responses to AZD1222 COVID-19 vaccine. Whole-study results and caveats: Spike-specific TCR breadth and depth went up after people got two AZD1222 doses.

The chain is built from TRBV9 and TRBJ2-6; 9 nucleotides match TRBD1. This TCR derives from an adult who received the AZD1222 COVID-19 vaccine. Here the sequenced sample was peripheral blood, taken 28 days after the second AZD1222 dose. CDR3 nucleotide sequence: TGTGCCAGCAGCCCCCCGGTAGGGACAGGGCGCTCTGGGGCCAACGTCCTGACTTTC. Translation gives CASSPPVGTGRSGANVLTF.